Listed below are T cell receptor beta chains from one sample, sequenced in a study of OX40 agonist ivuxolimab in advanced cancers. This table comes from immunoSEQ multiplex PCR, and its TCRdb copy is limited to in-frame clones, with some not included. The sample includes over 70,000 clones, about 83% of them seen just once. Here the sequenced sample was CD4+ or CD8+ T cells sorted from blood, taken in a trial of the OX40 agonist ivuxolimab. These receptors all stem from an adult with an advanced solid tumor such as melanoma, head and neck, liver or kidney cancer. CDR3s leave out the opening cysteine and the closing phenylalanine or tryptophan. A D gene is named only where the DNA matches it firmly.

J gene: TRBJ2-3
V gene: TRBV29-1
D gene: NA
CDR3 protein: SVELASRSTQY

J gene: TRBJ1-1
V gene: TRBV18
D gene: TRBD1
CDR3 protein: ASSPSRGDTEAF

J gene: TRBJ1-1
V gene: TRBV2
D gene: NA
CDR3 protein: ASSDRQSQAF

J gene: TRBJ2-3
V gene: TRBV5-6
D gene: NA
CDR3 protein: ASSFKISTDTQY

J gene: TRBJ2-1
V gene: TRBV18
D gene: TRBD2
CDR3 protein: ASSPATASGGGEQF

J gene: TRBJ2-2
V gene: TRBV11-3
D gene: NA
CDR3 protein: ASRRVGNTGELF

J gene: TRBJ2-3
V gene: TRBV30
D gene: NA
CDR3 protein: AWSVLPASDTQY

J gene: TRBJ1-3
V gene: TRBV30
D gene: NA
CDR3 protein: AWSVGNSGNTIY

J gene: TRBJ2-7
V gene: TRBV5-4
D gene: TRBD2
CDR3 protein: ASSGGGTASMEQY

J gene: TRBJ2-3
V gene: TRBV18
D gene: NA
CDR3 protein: ASSRRDTKQDTQY

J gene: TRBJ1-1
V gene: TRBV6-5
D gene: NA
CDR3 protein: ASSQRTEAF

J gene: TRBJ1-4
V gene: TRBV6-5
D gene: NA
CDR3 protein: ASSYGFTNEKLF

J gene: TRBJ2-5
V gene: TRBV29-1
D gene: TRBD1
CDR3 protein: SVEGQQETQY

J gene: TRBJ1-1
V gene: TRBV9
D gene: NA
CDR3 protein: ASSPPGVGGNTEAF

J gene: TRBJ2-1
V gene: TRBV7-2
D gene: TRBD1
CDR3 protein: ASSPGGGSSYNEQF

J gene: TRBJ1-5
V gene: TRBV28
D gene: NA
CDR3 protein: ASSLRLHIKPQH

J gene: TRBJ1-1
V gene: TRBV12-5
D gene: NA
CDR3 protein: ASGLERGAF

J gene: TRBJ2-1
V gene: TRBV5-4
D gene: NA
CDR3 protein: ASSLGGAAGDEQF

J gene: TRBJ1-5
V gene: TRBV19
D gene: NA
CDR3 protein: ASSIGGQVRSNQPQH

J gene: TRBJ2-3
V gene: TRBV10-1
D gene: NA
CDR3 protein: ASSESGRPSTDTQY

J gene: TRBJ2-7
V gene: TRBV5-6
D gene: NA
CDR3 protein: ASSSTGHEQY

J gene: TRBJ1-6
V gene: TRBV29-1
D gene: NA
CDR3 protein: SGGSGGSYNSPLH

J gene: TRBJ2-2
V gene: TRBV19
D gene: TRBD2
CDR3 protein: ASSIGGSGAVGELF

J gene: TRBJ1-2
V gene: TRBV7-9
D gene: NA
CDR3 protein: ASSQGQRGDGYT

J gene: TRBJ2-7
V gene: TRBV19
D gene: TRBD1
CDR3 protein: ASRGQEGTYEQY

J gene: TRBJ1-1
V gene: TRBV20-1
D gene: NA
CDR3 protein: SADTNTEAF

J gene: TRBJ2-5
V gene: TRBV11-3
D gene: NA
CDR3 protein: ASSFTGETQY

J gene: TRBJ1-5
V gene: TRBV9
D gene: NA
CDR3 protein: ASSVGGNSNQPQH

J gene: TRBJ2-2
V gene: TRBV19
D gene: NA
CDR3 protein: ASKREGATGELF

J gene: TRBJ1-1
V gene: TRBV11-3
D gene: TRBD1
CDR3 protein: ASSRTGLITEAF

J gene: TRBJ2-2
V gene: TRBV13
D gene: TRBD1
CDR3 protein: ASLRGPGTGELF

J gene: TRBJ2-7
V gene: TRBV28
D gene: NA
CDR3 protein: ASSPGRASEQY